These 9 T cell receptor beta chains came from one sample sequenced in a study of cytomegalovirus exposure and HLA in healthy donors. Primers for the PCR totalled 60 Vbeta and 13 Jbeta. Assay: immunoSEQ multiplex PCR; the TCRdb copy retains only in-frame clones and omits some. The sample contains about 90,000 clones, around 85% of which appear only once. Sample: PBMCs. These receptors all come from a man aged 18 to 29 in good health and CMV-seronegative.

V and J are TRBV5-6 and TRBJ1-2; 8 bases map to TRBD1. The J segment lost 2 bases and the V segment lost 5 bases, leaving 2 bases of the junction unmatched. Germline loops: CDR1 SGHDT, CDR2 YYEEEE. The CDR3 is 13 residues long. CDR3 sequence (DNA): TGTGCCAGCAGATGGACAGGGAACTATGGCTACACCTTC. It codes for CASRWTGNYGYTF. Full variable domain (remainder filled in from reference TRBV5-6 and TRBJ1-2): DAGVTQSPTHLIKTRGQQVTLRCSPKSGHDTVSWYQQALGQGPQFIFQYYEEEERQRGNFPDRFSGHQFPNYSSELNVNALLLGDSALYLCASRWTGNYGYTFGSGTRLTVV.

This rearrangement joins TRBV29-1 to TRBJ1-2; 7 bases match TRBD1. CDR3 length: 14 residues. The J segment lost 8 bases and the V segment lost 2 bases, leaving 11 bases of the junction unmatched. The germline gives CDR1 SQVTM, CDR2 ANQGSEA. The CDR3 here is CSVEPGTAYEGYTF. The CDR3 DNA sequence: TGCAGCGTTGAACCCGGGACAGCCTATGAAGGCTACACCTTC.

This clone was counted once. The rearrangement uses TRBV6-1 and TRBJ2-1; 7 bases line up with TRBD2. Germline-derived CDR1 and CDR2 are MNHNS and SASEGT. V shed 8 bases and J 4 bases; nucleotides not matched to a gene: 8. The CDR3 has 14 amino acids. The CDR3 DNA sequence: TGTGCCAGCCGCCCAGCGGGGAAGTACAATGAGCAGTTCTTC. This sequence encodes CASRPAGKYNEQFF.

CDR3: CSVTGTVLGNEQFF. The CDR3 nucleotides are TGCAGCGTCACCGGGACAGTCCTTGGCAATGAGCAGTTCTTC. This sequence joins TRBV29-1 and TRBJ2-1, with 7 bases fitting TRBD1. The CDR3 has 14 residues. Trimming cost V 6 bases and J 6 bases; bases outside gene matches: 11. CDR1 and CDR2 (germline): SQVTM, ANQGSEA.

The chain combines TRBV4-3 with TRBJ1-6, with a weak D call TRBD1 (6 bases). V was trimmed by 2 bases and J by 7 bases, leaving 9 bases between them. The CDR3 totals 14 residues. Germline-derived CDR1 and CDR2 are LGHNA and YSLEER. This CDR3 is CASSQLRGNSPLHF. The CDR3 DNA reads TGCGCCAGCAGCCAACTAAGGGGGAATTCACCCCTCCACTTT.

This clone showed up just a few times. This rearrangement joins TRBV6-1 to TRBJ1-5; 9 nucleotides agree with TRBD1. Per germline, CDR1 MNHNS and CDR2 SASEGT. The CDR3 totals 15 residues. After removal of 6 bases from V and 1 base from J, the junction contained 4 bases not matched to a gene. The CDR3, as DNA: TGTGCCAGCAGCCCACAGGGGGCGAGCAATCAGCCCCAGCATTTT. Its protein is CASSPQGASNQPQHF.

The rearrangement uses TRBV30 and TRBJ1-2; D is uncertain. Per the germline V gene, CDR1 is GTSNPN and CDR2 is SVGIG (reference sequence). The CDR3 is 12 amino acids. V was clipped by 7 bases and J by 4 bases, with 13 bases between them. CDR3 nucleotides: TGTGCCTTCCCGAAGAGCATCTATGGCTACACCTTC. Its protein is CAFPKSIYGYTF.

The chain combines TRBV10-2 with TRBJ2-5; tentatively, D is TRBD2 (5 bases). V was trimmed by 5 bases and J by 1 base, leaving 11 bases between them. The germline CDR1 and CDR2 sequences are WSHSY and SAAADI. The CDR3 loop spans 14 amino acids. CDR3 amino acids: CASSPISVQETQYF. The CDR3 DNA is TGCGCCAGCAGTCCGATTAGCGTCCAAGAGACCCAGTACTTC.

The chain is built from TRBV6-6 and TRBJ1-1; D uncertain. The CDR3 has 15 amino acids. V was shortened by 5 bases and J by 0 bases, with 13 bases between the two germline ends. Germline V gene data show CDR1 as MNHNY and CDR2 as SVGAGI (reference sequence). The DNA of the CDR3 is TGTGCCAGCAGTCCACTAGACGGAATGAACACTGAAGCTTTCTTT. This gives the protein CASSPLDGMNTEAFF.